The clone carrying this TCR beta chain was detected only once. The data are from a study of blood T cell repertoires in COVID-19. Study as a whole: The United States, Italy and Spain provided the acute and convalescent COVID-19 samples.

V lost 3 bases to trimming and J lost 1 base; unmatched junction nucleotides: 4. Germline CDR1 is SGHVS and CDR2 is FQNEAQ. CDR3 length equals 15 residues. The protocol was immunoSEQ multiplex PCR, while the TCRdb copy is restricted to in-frame clones and leaves out a portion. The sample yields about 220,000 clones, 83% seen once. This TCR derives from a woman aged 50 to 65 who had been exposed to COVID-19. The source material was PBMCs or T cells enriched from blood (not recorded which). The chain links TRBV7-8 to TRBJ1-1; 8 nucleotides agree with TRBD1. The CDR3 nucleotides are TGTGCCAGCAGCTTGGCGGGGACAGGGAACACTGAAGCTTTCTTT. As protein: CASSLAGTGNTEAFF.